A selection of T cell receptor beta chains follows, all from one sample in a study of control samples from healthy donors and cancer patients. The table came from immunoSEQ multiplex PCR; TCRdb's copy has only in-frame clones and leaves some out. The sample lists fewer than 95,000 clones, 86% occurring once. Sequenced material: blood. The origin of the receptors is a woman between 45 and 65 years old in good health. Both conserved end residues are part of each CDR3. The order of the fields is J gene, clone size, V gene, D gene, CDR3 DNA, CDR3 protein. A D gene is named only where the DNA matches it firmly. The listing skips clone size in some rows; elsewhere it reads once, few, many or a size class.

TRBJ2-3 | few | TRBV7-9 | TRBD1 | TGTGCCAGCAGAAAACAGGGGATGTACGATACGCAGTATTTT | CASRKQGMYDTQYF
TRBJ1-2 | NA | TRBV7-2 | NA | TGTGCCAGCAGCTTCAAGTCCCCGGGCTATGGCTACACCTTC | CASSFKSPGYGYTF
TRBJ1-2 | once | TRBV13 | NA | TGTGCCAGCAGCCTCCAACCGGGTGGCTACACCTTC | CASSLQPGGYTF
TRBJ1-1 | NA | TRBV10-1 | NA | TGCGCCAGCAGTACAGGGCGCCCCTTGAACACTGAAGCTTTCTTT | CASSTGRPLNTEAFF
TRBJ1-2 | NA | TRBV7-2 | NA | TGTGCCAGCAGCTTCTGGGTCGGGCAGGGCTACACCTTC | CASSFWVGQGYTF
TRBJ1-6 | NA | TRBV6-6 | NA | TGTGCCAGCAGTTACTCGCCCGAACGGGGATCACCCCTCCACTTT | CASSYSPERGSPLHF
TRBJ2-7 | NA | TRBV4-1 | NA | TGCGCCAGCAGCCAAGTGGGAATACAGGGCCGTAGTTCCTACGAGCAGTACTTC | CASSQVGIQGRSSYEQYF
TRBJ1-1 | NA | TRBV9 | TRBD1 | TGTGCCAGCAGCGTGGGACAGGTGAACACTGAAGCTTTCTTT | CASSVGQVNTEAFF
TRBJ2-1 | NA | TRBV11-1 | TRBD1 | TGTGCCAGCAGCTCCAGGACAGGGGGATACAATGAGCAGTTCTTC | CASSSRTGGYNEQFF
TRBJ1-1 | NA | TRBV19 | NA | TGTGCCAGTAGTATAGGGCTTCCGACTTGGAGAGCTTTCTTT | CASSIGLPTWRAFF
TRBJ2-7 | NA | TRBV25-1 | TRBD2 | TGTGCCAGCAGTGAGGTATCGGGCGGGAGGGCCGGGGAGCAGTACTTC | CASSEVSGGRAGEQYF
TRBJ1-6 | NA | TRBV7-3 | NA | TGTGCCAGCAGCTTGTCAACAAGGGACAATTCACCCCTCCACTTT | CASSLSTRDNSPLHF
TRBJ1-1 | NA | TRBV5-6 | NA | TGTGCCAGCAGCTTGGGGCCTACCATGAACACTGAAGCTTTCTTT | CASSLGPTMNTEAFF
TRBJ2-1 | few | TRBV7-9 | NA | TGTGCCAGCAGCCCCCCGGCCCCAAACAATGAGCAGTTCTTC | CASSPPAPNNEQFF
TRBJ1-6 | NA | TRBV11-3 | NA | TGTGCCAGCAGCTTATGGGAGGATTCACCCCTCCACTTT | CASSLWEDSPLHF
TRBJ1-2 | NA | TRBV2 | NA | TGTGCCAGCAGTGATAGGGCAGCTTTTAGCGACTATGGCTACACCTTC | CASSDRAAFSDYGYTF
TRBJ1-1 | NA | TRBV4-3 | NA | TGCGCCAGCAGCCAAGATCTCACAGGCGGGCACACTGAAGCTTTCTTT | CASSQDLTGGHTEAFF
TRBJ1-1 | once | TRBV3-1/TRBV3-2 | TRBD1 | TGTGCCATCCCCCCCGACAGGGGGATGAGTGGGACTGAAGCTTTCTTT | CAIPPDRGMSGTEAFF
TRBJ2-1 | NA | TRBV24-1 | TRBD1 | TGTGCCACCAGTGCAAGGACAGGGGTCAATACAAATGAGCAGTTCTTC | CATSARTGVNTNEQFF
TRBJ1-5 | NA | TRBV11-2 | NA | TGTGCCAGCAGCATTCCCGGACGGCAGCCCCAGCATTTT | CASSIPGRQPQHF
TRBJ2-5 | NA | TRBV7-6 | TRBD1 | TGTGCCAGCAGCAAAGACAGGGGTTCAGAGACCCAGTACTTC | CASSKDRGSETQYF
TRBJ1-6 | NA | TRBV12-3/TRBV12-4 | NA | TGTGCCAGCACCCTTATGGGAAATTCACCCCTCCACTTT | CASTLMGNSPLHF
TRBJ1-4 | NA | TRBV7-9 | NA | TGTGCCAGCAGCTCCGTAAGGAACACTGCTAATGAAAAACTGTTTTTT | CASSSVRNTANEKLFF
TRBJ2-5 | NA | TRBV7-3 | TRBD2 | TGTGCCAGCAGCTTGGGAGGGGCCCCAGAGACCCAGTACTTC | CASSLGGAPETQYF